This T cell receptor beta chain was profiled in a study of T cells in Graves' hyperthyroidism and ophthalmopathy (dated by TCRdb to between 2017 and 2020). Looking at the study overall: TCR V-J signatures able to tell the groups apart were searched for in a discovery cohort of approximately 95 patients, of whom 43 had Graves' ophthalmopathy and some 60 had stable Graves' hyperthyroidism. An independent validation cohort of around 19 hyperthyroidism patients and approximately 17 patients who later progressed to ophthalmopathy tested prospective prediction of ophthalmopathy. The 85 to 100 discovery patients were divided at random into training and test sets in a 7:3 ratio. The study also compared thyroid tissue and blood T-cell repertoires from about six Graves' hyperthyroidism patients. Once sampling was done, hyperthyroidism patients were given methimazole at a starting dose of 30 mg daily, whereas ophthalmopathy patients were given high-dose intravenous methylprednisolone. The paper describes TCR Vbeta CDR3 sequencing of fewer than 150 peripheral blood samples, made up of 43 ophthalmopathy patients, 70 to 75 hyperthyroidism patients and 17 progressor patients.

On this clonotype itself: There is no known antigen for this receptor. Base quality data are lacking; no much larger clone is found one base away.

Trimming removed 1 base from V and 6 bases from J, leaving 13 bases between the germline ends. Reading the germline V gene (reference sequence) gives CDR1 SEHNR and CDR2 FQNEAQ. The CDR3, from cysteine to phenylalanine, totals 16 residues. CDR3 DNA only is kept here, 48 bases in frame from base 1. Any patient with an uncontrolled infection, another autoimmune disease, pregnancy or lactation was excluded. Diagnoses were based on clinical symptoms, serum thyroxine and TRAb, thyroid ultrasound and orbital computed tomography. Trizol reagent was used to extract total RNA, and RNA quality was then checked on an Agilent 2100 Bioanalyzer. What the work shows at the level of the full study, not this receptor alone: Sample size was not statistically predetermined, and blinding of investigators to group allocation was not performed. In validation, the model predicted progression to ophthalmopathy with roughly 70% sensitivity and 72.22% specificity, a median of 6.5 months before onset. Most expanded thyroid clonotypes (frequency above 0.001) were also found in blood, which suggests that blood repertoires may mirror thyroid immune responses. A model built on a 13 V-J signature distinguished ophthalmopathy from stable hyperthyroidism, reaching about 88% sensitivity and about 81% specificity in cross-validation and 80%/75% in testing.

The TCR beta CDR3 regions were amplified from the RNA transcripts. A first-round RT-PCR of the TCR CDR3 used the HTBI primer set with the Qiagen OneStep RT-PCR kit. Libraries were constructed in a second round of multiplex PCR, after which size selection and purification were carried out. Paired-end sequencing of the libraries was performed with 100 bp reads on an Illumina HiSeq2000. On the authors' methods: SOAPnuke was used to process the raw data, removing reads that contained adapters or uncalled bases, had a mean Phred below 15, or lacked an exact match to the constant primer or identifier. COPE v1.2.5 was used to merge high-quality paired reads, and clonotypes were defined as unique nucleotide sequences. MiTCR v1.1 was used to align the clonotypes against IMGT TRBV, TRBD and TRBJ reference segments. The analysis was restricted to V-J combinations with a frequency above 0.0001, which together covered 98% to 99.2% of the repertoires. The TCS score was defined as F50 (clonal expansion) divided by E x V (chaos), with BLOSUM62-based TCRdist calculated between CDR3 peptides within each V-J. Welch's t-statistics and random forest reduced 450 to 600 V-J features to roughly 13, which were used in a naive Bayes classifier (R e1071). The similarity between thyroid and blood repertoires was quantified using the Morisita-Horn index. TCRdb took the public reads, trimmed them with fastp at Q25, ran MiXCR for clone calling and kept in-frame beta chains. A single entry per CDR3 protein holds the most common genes and DNA from its merged rows. The V and J calls and clone size come from TCRdb's table, not from the authors' own analysis. For this sample there are hundreds of thousands of distinct CDR3 sequences; about 45% appear just once. The ten largest clones add up to 6.5% to 9% of the sample.

The source of this sequence is an adult man with Graves' disease, either hyperthyroidism or ophthalmopathy (not recorded which). Specimen: peripheral blood or thyroid tissue (not recorded which). The chain uses TRBV7-9 and TRBJ1-6; too little of a D gene remains to name it. CDR3 reads: CASSLVAEQPNSPLHF. The nucleotide sequence is given as TGTGCCAGCAGCTTAGTAGCAGAACAACCTAATTCACCCCTCCACTTT.